Following are 21 T cell receptor beta chains from one sample sequenced in a study of blood T cell repertoires in COVID-19. Profiling relied on immunoSEQ multiplex PCR, and the TCRdb table lists in-frame clones only, not all of them. The data contain tens of thousands of clones, 88% of them singletons. The sequenced sample was peripheral blood. These receptors came from a human donor in a cohort sampled during active COVID-19.

The chain joins TRBV10-3 to TRBJ1-1; no firm D call. This CDR3 is 13 amino acids long. Germline lookup yields CDR1 ENHRY and CDR2 SYGVKD. V was pared by 2 bases and J by 4 bases, with 8 bases between. The CDR3 DNA follows: TGTGCCATCAGTGAGATGGGCAGCACTGAAGCTTTCTTT. Translating gives CAISEMGSTEAFF.

The rearrangement joins TRBV18 to TRBJ1-3; 8 nucleotides match TRBD1. The CDR3 loop spans 16 amino acids. V gave up 3 bases and J gave up 4 bases; unmatched junction bases: 8. The germline gives CDR1 KGHSH, CDR2 LQKENI. CDR3 sequence (DNA): TGTGCCAGCTCACCCCTACTAGGACAGGGAGGAAACACCATATATTTT. This sequence encodes CASSPLLGQGGNTIYF.

In DNA, the CDR3 is TGCGCCAGCAGCTGGGGTGGCCGGGGGACAGATACGCAGTATTTT. Protein sequence: CASSWGGRGTDTQYF. This sequence joins TRBV5-1 and TRBJ2-3; possible D gene TRBD2, 6 bases. Between the trimmed V and J ends, which lost 3 bases and 3 bases, there was a span of 14 bases. The CDR3 has 15 amino acids. Germline V gene sequence: CDR1 SGHRS, CDR2 YFSETQ.

The V gene is TRBV28, the J gene TRBJ1-2; 9 nucleotides align to TRBD1. The CDR3 totals 16 residues. The V gene's germline CDR1 is MDHEN and CDR2 SYDVKM. After removal of 7 bases from V and 6 bases from J, the junction contained 15 bases not matched to a gene. CDR3 in amino acids: CASTQGGTGRANGYTF. The CDR3 DNA sequence: TGTGCCAGCACCCAAGGAGGGACAGGGCGCGCGAATGGCTACACCTTC.

The chain links TRBV7-9 to TRBJ2-7, with D tentatively TRBD1 (6 bases). Trimming pared 5 bases from V and 5 bases from J, leaving 13 bases between. CDR3 length equals 13 residues. Germline V gene data show CDR1 as SEHNR and CDR2 as FQNEAQ (reference sequence). This CDR3 reads CASSPQGPHEQYF. The CDR3 coding sequence is TGTGCCAGCAGCCCACAGGGCCCCCACGAGCAGTACTTC.

The chain links TRBV7-3 to TRBJ2-3; D call uncertain. The CDR3 extends over 16 amino acids. V was clipped by 1 base and J by 4 bases, with 15 bases between them. Germline values: CDR1 SGHTA, CDR2 FQGTGA. Written as DNA, the CDR3 is TGTGCCAGCAGCTTAAAGACACAAGTGCACTCAGATACGCAGTATTTT. This encodes CASSLKTQVHSDTQYF.

The chain carries TRBV5-4 and TRBJ2-7; maybe TRBD1 (6 bases). The CDR3 is made up of 14 amino acids. Germline CDR1 SGHNT, CDR2 YYREEE (reference sequence). V was cut by 3 bases and J by 2 bases, with 12 bases left in between. In DNA form, the CDR3 reads TGTGCCAGCAGCTCCGGGACACCAACCTACGAGCAGTACTTC. Protein: CASSSGTPTYEQYF.

The rearrangement uses TRBV5-1 and TRBJ2-1, with 8 bases lining up with TRBD1. The CDR3 is 20 amino acids. The germline V gene encodes CDR1 SGHRS and CDR2 YFSETQ. Germline trimming cut 2 bases from V and 1 base from J; bases unmatched to any gene: 17. In DNA form, the CDR3 reads TGCGCCAGCAGCTTTTTCGCGGCCAGGGACAGGCCGTATTCCTACAATGAGCAGTTCTTC. Amino acid sequence: CASSFFAARDRPYSYNEQFF.

The chain carries TRBV11-2 and TRBJ2-7; 14 positions match TRBD2. V dropped 1 base and J dropped 6; count of bases not matched to a gene: 14. The CDR3 runs 19 residues. Germline V gene sequence: CDR1 SGHAT, CDR2 FQNNGV. In nucleotides, the CDR3 is TGTGCCAGCAGCTTAGGTGGGACTAGCGGGAGAAGACTAGGCATCGAGCAGTACTTC. It codes for CASSLGGTSGRRLGIEQYF.

The chain recombines TRBV19 with TRBJ2-1, with a weak D call TRBD2 (6 bases). The CDR3 loop spans 17 amino acids. V dropped 1 base and J dropped 6 bases, with 19 bases sitting between them. Germline-derived CDR1 and CDR2 are LNHDA and SQIVND (reference sequence). The CDR3 region has the DNA TGTGCCAGTAGTATAGCGGGAGCGGATACCCTGGGCAATGAGCAGTTCTTC. Translation: CASSIAGADTLGNEQFF.

The CDR3 bases are TGTGCCAGTAGGGCTAGCGGGAACTCACCAATCGTGTTCTTC. Translated, it gives CASRASGNSPIVFF. The chain employs TRBV19 and TRBJ2-1, with TRBD2 matching over 9 bases. With V trimmed by 6 bases and J by 15 bases, 15 bases remained unmatched. The CDR3 runs to 14 residues. The germline V gene has CDR1 LNHDA and CDR2 SQIVND (reference sequence).

The chain carries TRBV5-5 and TRBJ2-4; tentative D call: TRBD2 (6 bases). The V end lost 3 bases, the J end lost 7 bases, and 14 bases lay between the germline ends. CDR3 size: 14 residues. Germline CDR1 and CDR2: SGHKS and YYEKEE (reference sequence). Here the CDR3 DNA reads TGTGCCAGCAGCTCTCCGGCGGGGAACAACATTCAGTACTTC. Encoded protein: CASSSPAGNNIQYF.

Only a few counts were recorded for this clone. The chain employs TRBV7-9 and TRBJ1-1; TRBD1 aligns across 7 bases. This CDR3 is 15 amino acids long. Losses at the gene ends were 5 bases for V and 3 bases for J; bases not matched to a gene: 9. CDR1 and CDR2 from the germline V gene are SEHNR and FQNEAQ (reference sequence). The CDR3 loop reads CASSPGTEKDTEAFF. The DNA of the CDR3 is TGTGCCAGCAGCCCGGGGACAGAGAAAGACACTGAAGCTTTCTTT.

This sequence joins TRBV11-3 and TRBJ2-3; TRBD2 is a possible D gene (5 bases). The V gene lost 2 bases and the J gene lost 0 bases, with 24 bases spanning the gap. Looked up from germline, CDR1 is SGHNT and CDR2 is YENEEA. The CDR3 length is 20 residues. CDR3 in amino acids: CASSLRGGGRLTTSTDTQYF. The CDR3 nucleotides read TGTGCCAGCAGCTTAAGAGGAGGTGGGAGACTAACAACTAGCACAGATACGCAGTATTTT.

The chain recombines TRBV5-4 with TRBJ2-3, with TRBD1 matching 7 bases. CDR1 and CDR2 from the germline V gene are SGHNT and YYREEE (reference sequence). The ends lost 5 bases at V and 0 bases at J; junction bases unmatched: 9. This CDR3 is 16 amino acids long. The CDR3 DNA follows: TGTGCCAGCAGGGATTGGGACAGAACTAGCACAGATACGCAGTATTTT. It encodes CASRDWDRTSTDTQYF.

There are a few counts of this clone. The chain combines TRBV9 with TRBJ2-3; 9 bases map to TRBD2. This CDR3 comprises 23 residues. CDR1 is SGDLS and CDR2 is YYNGEE in the germline V gene. The J segment lost 1 base and the V segment lost 4 bases, leaving 28 bases of the junction unmatched. The CDR3 nucleotides read TGTGCCAGCAGCCCCCCCCGGGGGCTAGCGGGATCAGTATACCCCAACGGCACAGATACGCAGTATTTT. This sequence encodes CASSPPRGLAGSVYPNGTDTQYF. The full variable domain, in which reference TRBV9 and TRBJ2-3 provide the parts outside the CDR3, is DSGVTQTPKHLITATGQRVTLRCSPRSGDLSVYWYQQSLDQGLQFLIQYYNGEERAKGNILERFSAQQFPDLHSELNLSSLELGDSALYFCASSPPRGLAGSVYPNGTDTQYFGPGTRLTVL.

The chain combines TRBV19 with TRBJ1-6; no firm D call. Trimming cost V 0 bases and J 10 bases, with 10 bases left between them. Germline CDR1 reads LNHDA; CDR2 reads SQIVND (reference sequence). The CDR3 has 14 residues. The CDR3 loop is CASSIEWGGSPLHF. The CDR3 nucleotides are TGTGCCAGTAGTATAGAATGGGGAGGCTCACCCCTCCACTTT.

This chain links TRBV19 with TRBJ1-2, with D possibly TRBD1 on 6 matching bases. The CDR3 length is 14 residues. The germline V gene encodes CDR1 LNHDA and CDR2 SQIVND (reference sequence). Between the trimmed V and J ends, which lost 4 bases and 3 bases, there was a span of 12 bases. CDR3 protein: CASSSQGGDYGYTF. CDR3 sequence (DNA): TGTGCCAGTAGTAGCCAAGGGGGGGACTATGGCTACACCTTC.

The chain has TRBV29-1 and TRBJ2-1; D remains unclear. The germline V gene has CDR1 SQVTM and CDR2 ANQGSEA. V was pared by 4 bases and J by 0 bases, with 7 bases between. The CDR3 is 13 residues long. The CDR3 coding sequence is TGCAGCGTTGTACAACGCTCCTACAATGAGCAGTTCTTC. Protein product: CSVVQRSYNEQFF.

DNA for the CDR3: TGCGCCAGCAGCTTCAGACTAGCGGGAGAGGGGTACAATGAGCAGTTCTTC. Protein: CASSFRLAGEGYNEQFF. The chain is built from TRBV5-1 and TRBJ2-1, with 12 bases lining up with TRBD2. J gave up 4 bases and V 2 bases, and 7 bases lay outside the gene matches. This CDR3 contains 17 residues. The germline V gene has CDR1 SGHRS and CDR2 YFSETQ.

The chain employs TRBV6-5 and TRBJ2-7; D is unclear. CDR1 is MNHEY and CDR2 is SVGAGI in the germline V gene. Trimming took off 3 bases at V and 2 bases at J, with 8 bases between the two ends. This CDR3 is 13 amino acids long. CDR3 residues: CASSYVGTYEQYF. The CDR3 DNA reads as TGTGCCAGCAGTTATGTTGGCACCTACGAGCAGTACTTC.